This T cell receptor (beta chain) comes out of a study of CD8+CD57+ T cells in acquired aplastic anemia (dated by TCRdb to the late 2010s). Context from the whole study: DNA extracted from sorted CD4+ and CD8+ cells had a mean of approximately 3.4 ug, with a range of roughly 0.19 to 27.4 ug. For healthy donor samples, the average read count was about 10 million for CD4+ cells and around 12 million for CD8+ cells. Points the paper makes about the study in general: No significant difference in CD8+ Simpson's diversity was found between patients and healthy controls (P=0.060). Approximately 31 CD8+ CDR3 sequences were found in both patients and controls but appeared to be highly expressed in patients and within the immunodominant clones of the patients.

TCR beta VDJ combination and CDR3 sequence profiling used genomic DNA as the template. An Illumina HiSeq 2000 was used for TCR repertoire sequencing. Per the authors' processing: Repertoire assessment relied on Simpson's diversity index, CDR3 size and DJ length profiles, and TRBV/TRBJ rearrangement plots. The immunodominant clone was defined as the most abundant DNA sequence in deep sequencing data. CDR3 amino acid sequences were screened for sharing across subjects and were compared with published repertoires and the VDJdb database. TCRdb reran the public reads through fastp at Q25 and MiXCR, keeping productive beta chains. Every distinct CDR3 protein forms one entry, paired with its most common genes and DNA. The V and J calls and clone size come from TCRdb's table, not from the authors' own analysis. In this sample the table shows 60,000 to 75,000 distinct CDR3 sequences, over 45% of which occur a single time. Clones ranked in the top ten supply 2% to 2.5% of the sample.

This clonotype was counted ten times or more. This receptor's antigen is unknown. No much larger clone is present one base from it, and per-base qualities are unavailable. From the cysteine through the phenylalanine, the CDR3 covers 14 amino acids. The kept DNA is CDR3 alone, 42 bases in frame from the first base. The germline V gene (reference sequence) gives CDR1 as GTSNPN and CDR2 as SVGIG. V lost 2 bases and J lost 8 bases; the stretch between them is 18 bases long. The study deep-sequenced TCR repertoires of sorted CD4+ and CD8+ blood T cells from severe aplastic anemia patients and healthy subjects. Ficoll-Paque density gradient centrifugation was used to isolate peripheral blood mononuclear cells. Before DNA was extracted, CD4+ and CD8+ T cells were sorted using either FACS or magnetic beads.

This TCR was sampled from a human donor in good health, serving as a control. The sample was sorted CD4+, CD8+, or CD8+CD57+ T cells (not recorded which) from PBMCs. The receptor chain draws on TRBV30 and TRBJ1-1; no confident D gene assignment can be made. The CDR3 sequence is CAWSIGLGKSEAFF. The nucleotide sequence is given as TGTGCCTGGAGTATTGGTTTGGGTAAGTCCGAAGCTTTCTTT.